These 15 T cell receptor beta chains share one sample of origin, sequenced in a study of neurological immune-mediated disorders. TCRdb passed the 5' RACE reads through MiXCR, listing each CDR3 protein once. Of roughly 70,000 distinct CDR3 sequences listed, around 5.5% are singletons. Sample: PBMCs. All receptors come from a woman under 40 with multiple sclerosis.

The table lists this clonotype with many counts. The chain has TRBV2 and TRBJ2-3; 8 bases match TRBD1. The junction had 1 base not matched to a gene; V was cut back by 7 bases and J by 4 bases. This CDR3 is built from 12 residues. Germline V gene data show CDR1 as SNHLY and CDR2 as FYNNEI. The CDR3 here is CASTRGPDTQYF. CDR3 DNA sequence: TGTGCCAGCACCAGGGGGCCAGATACGCAGTATTTT. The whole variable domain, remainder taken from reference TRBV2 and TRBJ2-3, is EPEVTQTPSHQVTQMGQEVILRCVPISNHLYFYWYRQILGQKVEFLVSFYNNEISEKSEIFDDQFSVERPDGSNFTLKIRSTKLEDSAMYFCASTRGPDTQYFGPGTRLTVL.

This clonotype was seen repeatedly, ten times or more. The chain's CDR3 is CASSLQFNSMNEQFF. CDR3 nucleotides: TGCGCCAGCAGCTTGCAGTTTAACTCTATGAATGAGCAGTTCTTC. The V and J genes are TRBV5-1 and TRBJ2-1; no clear D. CDR3 length: 15 amino acids. The V gene lost 1 base and the J gene lost 7 bases, with 15 bases spanning the gap. Per germline, CDR1 SGHRS and CDR2 YFSETQ.

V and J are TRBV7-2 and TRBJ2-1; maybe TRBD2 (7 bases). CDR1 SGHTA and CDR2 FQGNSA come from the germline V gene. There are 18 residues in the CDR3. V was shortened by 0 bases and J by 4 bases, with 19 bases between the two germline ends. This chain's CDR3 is CASSLAGGARGRYNEQFF. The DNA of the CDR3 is TGTGCCAGCAGCTTAGCGGGGGGGGCTCGAGGACGATACAATGAGCAGTTCTTC.

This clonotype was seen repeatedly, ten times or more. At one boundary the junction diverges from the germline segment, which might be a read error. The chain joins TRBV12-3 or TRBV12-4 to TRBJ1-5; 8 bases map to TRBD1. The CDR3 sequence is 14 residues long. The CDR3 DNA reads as TGTGCCAGCAGTTTGCAGGGGGCTCTGGAGCCCCAGAATTTT. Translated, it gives CASSLQGALEPQNF.

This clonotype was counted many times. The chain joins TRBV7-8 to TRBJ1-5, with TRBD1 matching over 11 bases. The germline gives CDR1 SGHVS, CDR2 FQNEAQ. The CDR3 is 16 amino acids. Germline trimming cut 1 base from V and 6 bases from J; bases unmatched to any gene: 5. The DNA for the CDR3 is TGTGCCAGCAGCTTAGAAGGACAGGGGGCGGGTCAGCCCCAGCATTTT. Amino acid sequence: CASSLEGQGAGQPQHF.

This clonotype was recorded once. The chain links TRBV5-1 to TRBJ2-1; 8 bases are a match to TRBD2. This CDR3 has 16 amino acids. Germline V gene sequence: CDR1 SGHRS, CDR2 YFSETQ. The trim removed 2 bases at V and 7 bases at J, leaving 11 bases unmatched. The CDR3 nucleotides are TGCGCCAGCAGCTTACGGACTAGCTTGGGAAAGAATGAGCAGTTCTTC. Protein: CASSLRTSLGKNEQFF.

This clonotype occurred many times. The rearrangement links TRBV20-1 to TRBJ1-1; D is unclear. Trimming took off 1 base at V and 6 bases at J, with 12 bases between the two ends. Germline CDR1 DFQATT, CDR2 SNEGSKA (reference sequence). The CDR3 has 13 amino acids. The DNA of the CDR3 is TGCAGTGCTAGAGGGGCGGTTTTCCCTGAAGCTTTCTTT. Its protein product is CSARGAVFPEAFF.

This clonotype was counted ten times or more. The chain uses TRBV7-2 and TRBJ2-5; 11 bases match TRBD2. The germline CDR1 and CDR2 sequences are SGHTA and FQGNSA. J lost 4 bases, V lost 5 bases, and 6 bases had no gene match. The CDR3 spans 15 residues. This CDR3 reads CASSRSGGAGETQYF. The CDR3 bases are TGTGCCAGCAGCCGTAGCGGGGGGGCCGGAGAGACCCAGTACTTC.

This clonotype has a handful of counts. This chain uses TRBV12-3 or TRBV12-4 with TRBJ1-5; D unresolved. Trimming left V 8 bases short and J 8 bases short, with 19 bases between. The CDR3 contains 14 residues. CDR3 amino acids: CASRRAGPVEPQHF. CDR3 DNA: TGTGCCAGCCGTCGGGCGGGCCCCGTGGAGCCCCAGCATTTT.

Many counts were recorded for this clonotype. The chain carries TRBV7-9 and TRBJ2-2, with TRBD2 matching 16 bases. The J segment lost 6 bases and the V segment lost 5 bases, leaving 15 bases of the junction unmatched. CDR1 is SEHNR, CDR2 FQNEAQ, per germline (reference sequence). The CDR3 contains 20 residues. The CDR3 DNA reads TGTGCCAGCAGCACCTCCGGGACTAGCGGGGGGGCGCCTTTCCCCGGGGAGCTGTTTTTT. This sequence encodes CASSTSGTSGGAPFPGELFF.

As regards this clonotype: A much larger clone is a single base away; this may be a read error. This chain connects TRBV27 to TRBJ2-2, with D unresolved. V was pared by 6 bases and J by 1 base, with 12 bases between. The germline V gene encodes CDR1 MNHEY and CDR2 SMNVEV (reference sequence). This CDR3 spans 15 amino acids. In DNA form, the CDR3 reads TGTGCCAGCAGCCAACCTGGGAAGAACACCGGGGAGCTGTTTTTT. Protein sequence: CASSQPGKNTGELFF.

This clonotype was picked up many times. CDR3 sequence (DNA): TGCAGTGCTAGGGGGGAGGGGGGTATCCCCGAGCAGTACTTC. Its translation: CSARGEGGIPEQYF. The gene calls are TRBV20-1 and TRBJ2-7, with D perhaps TRBD2 (7 bases). The V end was cut by 3 bases, the J end by 6 bases, with 18 bases between. Germline CDR1 is DFQATT and CDR2 is SNEGSKA (reference sequence). This CDR3 comprises 14 residues.

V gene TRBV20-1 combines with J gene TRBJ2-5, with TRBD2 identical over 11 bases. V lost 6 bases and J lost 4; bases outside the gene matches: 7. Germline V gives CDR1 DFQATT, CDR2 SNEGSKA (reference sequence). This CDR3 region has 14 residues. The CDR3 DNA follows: TGCAGTGCAATTAGCGGGGGGGCAGGAGAGACCCAGTACTTC. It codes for CSAISGGAGETQYF.

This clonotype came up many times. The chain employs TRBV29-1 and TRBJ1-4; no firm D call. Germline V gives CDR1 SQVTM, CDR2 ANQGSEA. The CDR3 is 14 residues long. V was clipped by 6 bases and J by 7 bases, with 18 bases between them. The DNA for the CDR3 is TGCAGCGTGGCGTTGGACGGCCCGGCTGAAAAACTGTTTTTT. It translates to CSVALDGPAEKLFF.

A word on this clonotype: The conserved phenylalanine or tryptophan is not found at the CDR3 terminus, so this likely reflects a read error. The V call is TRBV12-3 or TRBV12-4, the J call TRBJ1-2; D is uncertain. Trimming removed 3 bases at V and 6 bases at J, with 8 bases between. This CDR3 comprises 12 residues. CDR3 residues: CASSFRPNGYTN. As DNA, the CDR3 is TGTGCCAGCAGTTTTCGGCCAAATGGCTACACCAAC.